The TCR beta chain described here comes from a study of T cells after yellow fever vaccination. The study's findings and limits: Among primary-vaccination clones, most reappeared after the booster, at 95% to 96% for CD4 and roughly 88% for CD8.

5'RACE template switching produced TCR cDNA carrying a universal primer site and UMIs. TCRdb called the 5' RACE reads again in MiXCR, with one record for every CDR3 protein. The table shows around 350,000 distinct CDR3 sequences, with roughly 11% occurring only once. Worth noting for this clonotype: Its specificity is unknown.

The CDR3 length is 14 residues. V lost 1 base and J lost 5, with 9 bases in between. From germline, CDR1 is SGHKS and CDR2 YYEKEE (reference sequence). This chain uses TRBV5-5 with TRBJ2-2; D is uncertain. This receptor was identified in a man aged 18 to 35 who received the YFV17D yellow fever vaccine. Here the sequenced sample was PBMCs, taken on the day of the first yellow fever vaccination. The CDR3: CASSLSPVTGELFF. The DNA for the CDR3 is TGTGCCAGCAGCTTGTCCCCGGTGACCGGGGAGCTGTTTTTT.